The clone carrying this T cell receptor beta chain occurred a few times. The antigen is undetermined. These data belong to a study of T cells in localized non-small cell lung cancer. General study points: Higher adjacent-lung clonality was associated with shorter survival. Sequencing involved a lone tumor region, leaving heterogeneity possible. When the top 100 tumor clones were examined, a median about 60 of them also appeared in the adjacent lung, which was paired and uninvolved. In uninvolved adjacent lung, T cell clonality reached its highest value, exceeding tumor.

Sequencing used immunoSEQ multiplex PCR; TCRdb keeps in-frame clones, though not all of them. Of 2,500 to 3,500 clones listed, approximately 29% are singletons. Trimming cost V 5 bases and J 1 base; bases outside gene matches: 3. The CDR3 spans 15 residues. CDR1 SGHNT and CDR2 YENEEA come from the germline V gene. This TCR was sampled from a woman between 40 and 69 years old with stage III lung adenocarcinoma. The specimen was lung tumor tissue, collected before any cancer treatment. The chain combines TRBV11-3 with TRBJ2-2; 8 positions agree with TRBD1. CDR3 in amino acids: CASSIDRGNTGELFF. CDR3 nucleotide sequence: TGTGCCAGCAGCATTGACAGGGGGAACACCGGGGAGCTGTTTTTT.